This is a list of T cell receptor beta chains from one sample in a study of graft-versus-host responses after intestinal transplantation. The data were produced by immunoSEQ multiplex PCR, yet TCRdb's version contains in-frame clones alone and is incomplete. The table includes tens of thousands of clones, about 85% detected once. These receptors lack a known antigen. The input for sequencing was unstimulated CD4+ T cells sorted from spleen or lymph node cells, taken before transplant. These receptors all come from a human donor who was the organ donor for an intestinal transplant. Both conserved end residues are part of each CDR3. A D gene is named only where the DNA matches it firmly. Clone size is not always given. Where it is, it says once, few, many or a class for expanded clones.

>NA|TRBJ2-5|NA|TRBV2
TGTGCCAGCAGTGACAGGACAGACCAAGAGACCCAGTACTTC
CASSDRTDQETQYF
>NA|TRBJ2-3|TRBD1|TRBV29-1
TGCAGCGTTGGGGTCGGGACAGCGACAGATACGCAGTATTTT
CSVGVGTATDTQYF
>NA|TRBJ1-4|TRBD1|TRBV7-9
TGTGCCAGCAGCTTAGAGACAGGGAAGACGGTTGAAAAACTGTTTTTT
CASSLETGKTVEKLFF
>NA|TRBJ1-1|TRBD1|TRBV7-9
TGTGCCAGCAGCTGGGACAGGAACACTGAAGCTTTCTTT
CASSWDRNTEAFF
>NA|TRBJ2-6|TRBD2|TRBV7-3
TGTGCCAGCAGCCCCAGGGTGGGAGGGCGCAACGTCCTGACTTTC
CASSPRVGGRNVLTF
>NA|TRBJ2-7|NA|TRBV11-1
TGTGCCAGCAGCCCGAAGACTAGCTACGAGCAGTACTTC
CASSPKTSYEQYF
>NA|TRBJ2-3|TRBD1|TRBV7-2
TGTGCCAGCAGCGCTCGACAGGGCGGCACAGATACGCAGTATTTT
CASSARQGGTDTQYF
>NA|TRBJ2-1|TRBD2|TRBV5-1
TGCGCCAGCAGGGGGCGGGGGGACTCCTACAATGAGCAGTTCTTC
CASRGRGDSYNEQFF
>few|TRBJ1-5|NA|TRBV7-9
TGTGCCAGCAGCTTAGGGGGGGATCAGCCCCAGCATTTT
CASSLGGDQPQHF
>NA|TRBJ1-1|TRBD1|TRBV19
TGTGCCAGTAGCGGAAACTCAGGGGGCATGGCTTTCTTT
CASSGNSGGMAFF
>NA|TRBJ1-3|TRBD1|TRBV27
TGTGCCAGCAGTTTAATGGCAGGGGGCCTCTCTGGAAACACCATATATTTT
CASSLMAGGLSGNTIYF
>once|TRBJ2-5|NA|TRBV19
TGTGCCAGTAGTTCGACAGTGAGGTTCAATCTCCGAGAGACCCAGTACTTC
CASSSTVRFNLRETQYF
>NA|TRBJ1-2|NA|TRBV9
TGTGCCAGCAGCACCCCCGGAGGCAGTTATGGCTACACCTTC
CASSTPGGSYGYTF
>NA|TRBJ2-7|TRBD2|TRBV4-3
TGCGCCAGCAGCCACCTGACTAGCGGAATCTCCTACGAGCAGTACTTC
CASSHLTSGISYEQYF
>NA|TRBJ2-3|NA|TRBV9
TGTGCCAGCAGCGTCTTAGGGGGGGGTACGCAGTATTTT
CASSVLGGGTQYF
>NA|TRBJ2-2|TRBD2|TRBV19
TGTGCCAGTAGTAGGGGACTAGCGGGAGCGTCCGCCGGGGAGCTGTTTTTT
CASSRGLAGASAGELFF
>NA|TRBJ1-1|NA|TRBV28
TGTGCCAGCAGTTTCGGGTCAGGGAAGAACACTGAAGCTTTCTTT
CASSFGSGKNTEAFF
>NA|TRBJ1-5|NA|TRBV30
TGTGCCTGGAGCGCGTCAGGAAATCAGCCCCAGCATTTT
CAWSASGNQPQHF
>NA|TRBJ1-2|TRBD1|TRBV5-4
TGTGCCAGCTCCCTTCGGACAGGGACGGTCAATGGCTACACCTTC
CASSLRTGTVNGYTF
>once|TRBJ2-7|TRBD1|TRBV9
TGTGCCAGCAGCGGACACTCGACAGGGGGCTTAGGCGAGCAGTACTTC
CASSGHSTGGLGEQYF
>NA|TRBJ1-2|NA|TRBV28
TGTGCCAGCAGTTTAAGAGGGTACTATGGCTACACCTTC
CASSLRGYYGYTF
>NA|TRBJ2-3|TRBD2|TRBV10-2
TGCGCCAGCAGCACCCCCCTGATGCTGACTAGCGGGGGCACAGATACGCAGTATTTT
CASSTPLMLTSGGTDTQYF
>NA|TRBJ2-1|NA|TRBV21-1
TGTGCCAGCAGCAAAGAGGAGGGGGCGGCTAGCGGGTTTTACAATGAGCAGTTCTTC
CASSKEEGAASGFYNEQFF
>NA|TRBJ1-5|NA|TRBV7-2
TGTGCCAGCAGCTTGGGGCAGGGCTCAGGGCCCCAGCATTTT
CASSLGQGSGPQHF
>NA|TRBJ2-2|NA|TRBV5-6
TGTGCCAGCAGCTTGGCCCTGTGGCCCGGGGAGCTGTTTTTT
CASSLALWPGELFF
>NA|TRBJ2-1|TRBD1|TRBV4-1
TGCGCCAGCAGCCAACCCGACAGGGGCGCGGACAATGAGCAGTTCTTC
CASSQPDRGADNEQFF
>NA|TRBJ2-7|TRBD1|TRBV6-5
TGTGCCAGCAGCGAGAGGACAGGGGGCAGGCACGAGCAGTACTTC
CASSERTGGRHEQYF
>NA|TRBJ2-7|TRBD1|TRBV9
TGTGCCAGCAGATTAACCGGGACAGGGTCTTGGTGTTCCTACGAGCAGTACTTC
CASRLTGTGSWCSYEQYF
>once|TRBJ1-4|NA|TRBV10-3
TGTGCCAACGGAGGGCAGCCCGGTGAAAAACTGTTTTTT
CANGGQPGEKLFF
>NA|TRBJ2-7|NA|TRBV2
TGTGCCAGCCGGCTAGGCTCCTACGAGCAGTACTTC
CASRLGSYEQYF
>NA|TRBJ1-2|NA|TRBV11-2
TGTGCCAGCAGCCCAAATACAGGGCTGCGCTACACCTTC
CASSPNTGLRYTF
>NA|TRBJ2-1|TRBD2|TRBV2
TGTGCCAGCAGTGCGACCCCGGGACTAGCGGGGGGGGCGTCTGAGTTCTTC
CASSATPGLAGGASEFF
>NA|TRBJ2-7|TRBD2|TRBV4-3
TGCGCCAGCAGCCAAGATCATCTTTGGGCGGGAGTTTCCTACGAGCAGTACTTC
CASSQDHLWAGVSYEQYF
>NA|TRBJ2-1|NA|TRBV2
TGTGCCAGCAGGGAAGGGGCCACACTCAATGAGCAGTTCTTC
CASREGATLNEQFF
>NA|TRBJ2-5|TRBD2|TRBV18
TGTGCCAGCTCCAGACTAGCGGGGGACCCCAAGGAGACCCAGTACTTC
CASSRLAGDPKETQYF
>NA|TRBJ2-5|NA|TRBV5-4
TGTGCCAGCAGCTTCACAGGGCAGACCCAGTACTTC
CASSFTGQTQYF
>NA|TRBJ2-3|NA|TRBV6-1
TGTGCCAGCACGGTGGGGGCGGGGGCAGATACGCAGTATTTT
CASTVGAGADTQYF
>NA|TRBJ1-1|NA|TRBV11-1
TGTGCCAGCAGCTTAGAGCGACGTCTGAACACTGAAGCTTTCTTT
CASSLERRLNTEAFF
>once|TRBJ2-2|NA|TRBV5-8
TGTGCCAGCAGATCCCTTCGCACCGGGGAGCTGTTTTTT
CASRSLRTGELFF